A single sample gave rise to the 16 T cell receptor beta chains below, sequenced in a study of T cells in Graves' hyperthyroidism and ophthalmopathy. RNA transcripts provided the source from which TCR beta CDR3 regions were amplified. First-round RT-PCR with HTBI primers amplified the TCR CDR3 region. Using its own MiXCR run on the multiplex PCR reads, TCRdb lists one record per CDR3 protein. The table shows about 300,000 distinct CDR3 sequences, with around a fifth occurring only once. The specimen sequenced was blood. All receptors derive from a man aged 50 to 59 with Graves' ophthalmopathy.

Turning to this clonotype: The DNA is left out, because the CDR3 cannot be placed on it with certainty; the CDR3 is given as TCRdb lists it. J is TRBJ1-3 and V is TRBV7-2; the table gives TRBD1 as D, unverified against the DNA. Germline CDR1 SGHTA, CDR2 FQGNSA. The CDR3 sequence runs 20 residues, both termini included. The CDR3 loop is CASSSTGGGEQYFGPDTIYF.

This clonotype was picked up one time. The gene calls are TRBV7-9 and TRBJ2-1, with D possibly TRBD2 on 5 matching bases. From germline, CDR1 is SEHNR and CDR2 FQNEAQ (reference sequence). Between the trimmed V and J ends, which lost 4 bases and 7 bases, there was a span of 8 bases. CDR3 length: 12 residues. The chain's CDR3 is CASSWSGNEQFF. The CDR3 nucleotides read TGTGCCAGCAGCTGGTCGGGGAATGAGCAGTTCTTC. The full variable domain, completed using reference TRBV7-9 and TRBJ2-1, is DTGVSQNPRHKITKRGQNVTFRCDPISEHNRLYWYRQTLGQGPEFLTYFQNEAQLEKSRLLSDRFSAERPKGSFSTLEIQRTEQGDSAMYLCASSWSGNEQFFGPGTRLTVL.

The table lists this clonotype with many counts. The rearrangement uses TRBV5-6 and TRBJ1-1; TRBD1 matches at 7 bases. Germline V gene sequence: CDR1 SGHDT, CDR2 YYEEEE. The CDR3 loop spans 13 amino acids. The V and J ends lost 6 bases and 3 bases, in that order; junction bases with no gene match: 5. The CDR3 is CASTQQGYTEAFF. The DNA for the CDR3 is TGTGCCAGCACACAACAGGGGTACACTGAAGCTTTCTTT.

The chain is built from TRBV14 and TRBJ1-1; tentative D call: TRBD1 (6 bases). Deletions cut 0 bases from V and 11 bases from J, with 16 bases between. The germline CDR1 and CDR2 sequences are SGHDN and FVKESK. The CDR3 loop spans 14 amino acids. As DNA, the CDR3 is TGTGCCAGCAGCCAAGAAGGACGGGGGCTAGCTGCTTTCTTT. This codes for CASSQEGRGLAAFF.

This clonotype was counted many times. V is TRBV27 and J is TRBJ2-1, with unresolved D. The ends were cut back, 2 bases at V and 2 bases at J, with 4 bases in the middle. In germline, CDR1 is MNHEY, CDR2 SMNVEV (reference sequence). The CDR3 runs to 13 residues. CDR3 nucleotides: TGTGCCAGCAGTTTAGGAGCCTACAATGAGCAGTTCTTC. Its translation is CASSLGAYNEQFF.

The V and J genes are TRBV20-1 and TRBJ2-5; D unclear. The germline V gene encodes CDR1 DFQATT and CDR2 SNEGSKA (reference sequence). The CDR3 runs 13 residues. Trimming stripped 3 bases from V and 0 bases from J, with 8 bases between. The CDR3: CSARHLNQETQYF. The CDR3 DNA reads as TGCAGTGCTAGGCATCTAAACCAAGAGACCCAGTACTTC.

This clonotype was observed a few times. The chain employs TRBV5-1 and TRBJ1-1; unclear D gene. V dropped 7 bases and J dropped 3 bases, with 13 bases sitting between them. The CDR3 has 13 residues. CDR1 and CDR2 from the germline V gene are SGHRS and YFSETQ. CDR3 amino acids: CASSLMEDTEAFF. In DNA, the CDR3 is TGCGCCAGCTCCCTCATGGAGGACACTGAAGCTTTCTTT.

There are a few counts of this clonotype. The rearrangement uses TRBV29-1 and TRBJ1-2, with a tentative D call TRBD1 (6 bases). CDR1 and CDR2 (germline): SQVTM, ANQGSEA. V was trimmed by 6 bases and J by 5 bases, leaving 19 bases between them. The CDR3 runs to 14 residues. CDR3 coding DNA: TGCAGCGTGCGCGCAAACAGGGAAGGGTATGGCTACACCTTC. Protein sequence: CSVRANREGYGYTF.

This clonotype has just a few counts. The rearrangement uses TRBV18 and TRBJ2-5, with D unclear. Germline values: CDR1 KGHSH, CDR2 LQKENI. Trimming cost V 2 bases and J 1 base, with 8 bases left between them. This CDR3 is built from 14 residues. The CDR3 DNA is TGTGCCAGCTCACCAACGAGAACCCAAGAGACCCAGTACTTC. Translation gives CASSPTRTQETQYF.

This chain links TRBV7-9 with TRBJ2-5, with 10 bases matching TRBD2. The CDR3 is 15 residues long. J lost 5 bases, V lost 2 bases, and 5 bases had no gene match. The germline V gene encodes CDR1 SEHNR and CDR2 FQNEAQ (reference sequence). The chain's CDR3 is CASSLHSGRLETQYF. Written as DNA, the CDR3 is TGTGCCAGCAGCTTACATAGCGGGAGGTTGGAGACCCAGTACTTC.

Comment on this clonotype: A much larger clone sits a single nucleotide away, making a read error possible. V and J are TRBV11-2 and TRBJ2-1; a weak D match, TRBD1 (5 bases). Germline CDR1 SGHAT, CDR2 FQNNGV. The CDR3 is 14 amino acids. The CDR3 nucleotides read TGTGCCAGCAGCTTAGAAGTTCACCAGGGTGAGCGGTTCTTC. This gives the protein CASSLEVHQGERFF.

In regard to this clonotype: This may stem from a read error, because a much larger clone lies one nucleotide away. The CDR3 DNA reads as TGTGCCAGCAGTCTCGGAGCGGGAGGTTCAGATGCGCAGTATTTT. Protein: CASSLGAGGSDAQYF. V is TRBV2 and J is TRBJ2-3, with TRBD2 identical over 9 bases. Germline CDR1 SNHLY, CDR2 FYNNEI. The CDR3 is 15 residues long. The full variable domain, rest sourced from reference TRBV2 and TRBJ2-3, is EPEVTQTPSHQVTQMGQEVILRCVPISNHLYFYWYRQILGQKVEFLVSFYNNEISEKSEIFDDQFSVERPDGSNFTLKIRSTKLEDSAMYFCASSLGAGGSDAQYFGPGTRLTVL.

The chain employs TRBV20-1 and TRBJ2-2; 10 positions match TRBD1. The germline gives CDR1 DFQATT, CDR2 SNEGSKA (reference sequence). Trimming removed 1 base from V and 3 bases from J; junction bases left unmatched: 11. The CDR3 has 18 residues. The chain's CDR3 is CSARVGQGFVGYTGELFF. The CDR3 coding sequence is TGCAGTGCTAGAGTGGGACAGGGGTTTGTCGGTTACACCGGGGAGCTGTTTTTT.

This chain links TRBV25-1 with TRBJ2-7, with 7 bases lining up with TRBD2. Trimming cost V 4 bases and J 4 bases; bases outside gene matches: 4. The germline V gene encodes CDR1 MGHDK and CDR2 SYGVNS. The CDR3 is 13 residues long. The CDR3 region has the DNA TGTGCCAGCAGTGCTCCGGGAGGTTACGAGCAGTACTTC. Its translation: CASSAPGGYEQYF.

Ten or more counts support this clonotype. The J gene is TRBJ2-7, the V gene TRBV27; no reliable D call. There are 14 residues in the CDR3. CDR1 and CDR2 (germline): MNHEY, SMNVEV (reference sequence). Trimming shortened V by 1 base and J by 1 base, and 8 bases separated the two germline ends. The CDR3 DNA reads TGTGCCAGCAGTTTATTGATGGGTTCCTACGAGCAGTACTTC. It translates to CASSLLMGSYEQYF.

This clonotype turned up a few times. This sequence joins TRBV2 and TRBJ2-1; D unclear. CDR1 and CDR2 (germline): SNHLY, FYNNEI. V shed 3 bases and J shed 6 bases, with 15 bases lying between them. CDR3 size: 15 residues. The CDR3 is CASSEGPSAGNEQFF. The CDR3 DNA reads TGTGCCAGCAGTGAGGGCCCCTCGGCAGGCAATGAGCAGTTCTTC. The full variable domain, its missing parts supplied by reference TRBV2 and TRBJ2-1, is EPEVTQTPSHQVTQMGQEVILRCVPISNHLYFYWYRQILGQKVEFLVSFYNNEISEKSEIFDDQFSVERPDGSNFTLKIRSTKLEDSAMYFCASSEGPSAGNEQFFGPGTRLTVL.